The 10 T cell receptor beta chains given below trace back to one sample, sequenced in a study of identical twins. One entry per CDR3 protein, called by TCRdb with MiXCR from the 5' RACE reads. The sample includes about 570,000 distinct CDR3 sequences, roughly 9.9% of them seen just once. The sample was also reused in another study, on yellow fever vaccine responses in identical twins.

Sequenced input: PBMCs. Source of these receptors: a woman between 18 and 30 years old in good health.

Many counts were recorded for this clonotype. The chain uses TRBV7-9 and TRBJ1-2, with D uncertain. This CDR3 has 11 amino acids. Germline V gives CDR1 SEHNR, CDR2 FQNEAQ (reference sequence). The V end was cut by 4 bases, the J end by 6 bases, with 6 bases between. The CDR3 coding sequence is TGTGCCAGCAGCTCCCTTAATGGCTACACCTTC. It specifies CASSSLNGYTF. The whole variable domain, filled in from reference TRBV7-9 and TRBJ1-2, reads DTGVSQNPRHKITKRGQNVTFRCDPISEHNRLYWYRQTLGQGPEFLTYFQNEAQLEKSRLLSDRFSAERPKGSFSTLEIQRTEQGDSAMYLCASSSLNGYTFGSGTRLTVV.

The V and J genes are TRBV28 and TRBJ1-6; 10 nucleotides align to TRBD1. The J segment lost 9 bases and the V segment lost 3 bases, leaving 5 bases of the junction unmatched. The germline gives CDR1 MDHEN, CDR2 SYDVKM. The CDR3 extends over 15 amino acids. The CDR3 protein is CASSFVGTGVSPLHF. CDR3 DNA sequence: TGTGCCAGCAGTTTTGTGGGGACAGGGGTTTCACCCCTCCACTTT.

This clonotype has at least ten counts. The chain uses TRBV11-1 and TRBJ2-1; 14 positions agree with TRBD2. This CDR3 has 20 residues. The V gene's germline CDR1 is SGHAT and CDR2 FQDESV (reference sequence). V was pared by 3 bases and J by 1 base, with 11 bases of the junction left unmatched. CDR3 in amino acids: CASSFSFGLAGGQSYNEQFF. The CDR3 nucleotides read TGTGCCAGCAGCTTCTCGTTCGGACTAGCGGGGGGTCAGTCCTACAATGAGCAGTTCTTC.

This clonotype was seen repeatedly, ten times or more. The chain employs TRBV29-1 and TRBJ1-2; TRBD1 agrees at 10 bases. V trimming: 6 bases; J trimming: 4 bases; junction bases outside the gene matches: 5. CDR1 SQVTM and CDR2 ANQGSEA come from the germline V gene. The CDR3 spans 13 residues. CDR3 sequence (DNA): TGCAGCGTCGGACAGGGGGACTTCTATGGCTACACCTTC. It specifies CSVGQGDFYGYTF.

This clonotype was recorded a few times. J is TRBJ1-2 and V is TRBV6-5; D is perhaps TRBD1 (6 bases). Trimming shortened V by 4 bases and J by 8 bases, and 20 bases separated the two germline ends. CDR1 and CDR2 from the germline V gene are MNHEY and SVGAGI. This CDR3 is built from 15 residues. The CDR3, as DNA: TGTGCCAGCAGTTCCGGGGGGGCGATTCGAATAGGCTACACCTTC. It yields the protein CASSSGGAIRIGYTF.

This clonotype was counted ten times or more. V usage is TRBV6-2 or TRBV6-3 and J usage is TRBJ2-3; D not resolved. The CDR3 extends over 15 amino acids. Germline V gene sequence: CDR1 MNHEY, CDR2 SVGEGT. Trimming cost V 2 bases and J 1 base, with 10 bases left between them. The CDR3 protein is CASSYGFLGTDTQYF. The DNA of the CDR3 is TGTGCCAGCAGTTACGGATTTCTCGGCACAGATACGCAGTATTTT.

The rearrangement joins TRBV2 to TRBJ1-4, with TRBD1 identical over 10 bases. CDR3 length: 17 amino acids. With 5 bases clipped from V and 7 bases from J, the junction kept 13 bases outside the gene matches. Per germline, CDR1 SNHLY and CDR2 FYNNEI. The CDR3 here is CASSTLTGGMTFEKLFF. CDR3 nucleotides: TGTGCCAGCAGTACCCTGACAGGGGGCATGACATTTGAAAAACTGTTTTTT.

The chain carries TRBV29-1 and TRBJ2-7; D uncertain. Trimming left V 0 bases short and J 2 bases short, with 14 bases between. Per germline, CDR1 SQVTM and CDR2 ANQGSEA. This CDR3 has 15 residues. The DNA for the CDR3 is TGCAGCGTTGAAGATCCGGCACACGAAACCTACGAGCAGTACTTC. It yields the protein CSVEDPAHETYEQYF.

The chain recombines TRBV6-5 with TRBJ2-7; D is unclear. The CDR3 has 14 amino acids. The V gene's germline CDR1 is MNHEY and CDR2 SVGAGI. V was trimmed by 2 bases and J by 0 bases, leaving 8 bases between them. CDR3 DNA: TGTGCCAGCAGTTACACGAGGAGCTCCTACGAGCAGTACTTC. It encodes CASSYTRSSYEQYF.

This clonotype was seen more than once but under ten times. V usage is TRBV6-1 and J usage is TRBJ2-7, with unresolved D. Germline loops: CDR1 MNHNS, CDR2 SASEGT. This CDR3 is 12 amino acids long. Trimming took 2 bases from V and 4 from J, leaving 6 bases between them. The DNA of the CDR3 is TGTGCCAGCAGTGAAATTGGGTACGAGCAGTACTTC. Protein product: CASSEIGYEQYF.